This T cell receptor (gamma chain) derives from a study of Vδ1+ human thymocytes. Study-wide findings and caveats: In the thymus, TRG and TRD repertoires looked highly polyclonal with Gaussian CDR3 lengths. Unlike peripheral blood Vdelta1+ controls, thymic delta-chain sequences included around 18% Vdelta2 and few Vdelta3.

Extracted RNA was reverse transcribed into cDNA. The CDR3 regions were amplified by multiplex PCR from V-gene primers to a constant-region primer. TCRdb made new clone calls on the multiplex PCR reads using CATT. The sample records about 36,000 gamma-chain clones, 20% to 25% being singletons. Vdelta1+ thymocyte sorts reached between about 96% and 99.6% purity. Comments on this clone: Antigen specificity is unknown. Being one base from a much bigger clone, this may be a read error. The sample carries other DNA sequences with the same CDR3.

J was trimmed by 5 bases and V by 4 bases; bases with no gene match: 1. Germline V gene sequence: CDR1 VENAVY, CDR2 YDSYNSRV. This CDR3 is 12 amino acids long. The rearrangement joins TRGV8 to TRGJP2. This clonotype originated in a girl less than two years old who had congenital heart surgery. The source material was Vdelta1+ gamma-delta thymocytes from the thymus. Subset given: FACS-sorted CD3+ TCRalphabeta- TCRVdelta1+ TCRVdelta2- thymocytes. The CDR3 loop is CATWESDWIKTF. The CDR3 region has the DNA TGTGCCACCTGGGAAAGTGATTGGATCAAGACGTTT.